The present T cell receptor beta chain was sequenced within a study of cytotoxic CD8 clonotypes in ibrutinib-treated CLL (dated by TCRdb to the early 2020s). Concerning the study at large: The cohort included approximately 15 treatment-naive and about a dozen relapsed/refractory patients; roughly 17 were IGHV unmutated. Responses were partial in approximately 24 patients and complete in 2; after median around 68 months follow-up, 14 stayed in remission and about 12 progressed. The response samples were drawn at a median of 12 months into treatment, with a range of about 6 to 36 months. On average, each sample had roughly 250,000 productive templates and 96,000 or so productive rearrangements. Longitudinal samples were available for about 30% of the 86 trial participants. Cryopreserved peripheral blood mononuclear cells were obtained prior to treatment, at the time of response, and at either disease progression or sustained remission. Every remission and progressive disease sample was obtained while ibrutinib was still being received by the patients.

The trim is 0 bases for V and 5 bases for J, with a gap of 15 bases between the germline ends. Its CDR3 holds 16 amino acids, cysteine through phenylalanine. Solely the CDR3 DNA is kept, with 48 bases framed from the first base. CDR1 and CDR2 (SGDLS, YYNGEE) derive from the germline V gene. In the paper's terms, the time point label means: 20 to 25 months on ibrutinib. For TCR beta library preparation, around 1.8 micrograms of genomic DNA were extracted from the cryopreserved PBMCs. Longitudinal blood samples from CLL patients on ibrutinib monotherapy were analyzed using high-throughput TCR beta sequencing. The patients took part in an open-label, single-center phase 2 trial of ibrutinib monotherapy. A MiSeq instrument was used for deep resolution sequencing, which targeted depths ranging from 1 in 1 million up to 1 in 200,000 T cells, with coverage averaging 10x for each clonotype. The immunoSEQ hsTCRB Kit was used to generate TCR beta libraries. Regarding the original processing steps: Data were analyzed with ImmunoSEQ Data Assistant and ImmunoSEQ Analyzer, with V, D and J genes assigned per IMGT definitions. Clonality, which ranges from 0 to 1, was calculated as one minus the normalized Shannon entropy of productive rearrangement frequencies. Public clonotype analysis was restricted to overrepresented clonotypes comprising at least 0.05% of each patient's repertoire. Repertoires from 10 to 15 age-matched healthy donors in immuneACCESS were used as clonality controls. This is the immuneACCESS table as TCRdb keeps it, with only in-frame sequences that have V and J called. A part of the clones is gone; compared with another copy, unresolved V genes explain less than half, and the rest is unexplained. V and J calls and clone size are as listed in that table; D and trimming were resolved from the DNA. A total of approximately 120,000 clones appear in this sample, roughly 60% of them only once. The ten most abundant clones make up 37% of the sample.

This clone has a single count. There is no known antigen for this receptor. No per-base quality is available; no much larger clone lies one base away. Beyond this particular receptor, the publication reports: Public clonotypes were rare and either shrank or stayed stable during treatment, and the rise in clonality at ibrutinib response reflected expansion of private clonotypes. At ibrutinib response clonality went up, during sustained remission it held steady, and at progression it dropped back toward baseline. Baseline clonality exceeded that of age-matched healthy donors and correlated strongly with circulating CD8+ T-cell counts. Sampling times were not matched between sustained-remission and progressing patients, and lymph node repertoires were not studied.

The receptor was derived from a human donor with chronic lymphocytic leukemia. The rearrangement joined TRBV9 to TRBJ1-5; a tentative D match to TRBD1 spans 5 bases. Sequenced material: PBMCs, taken after 24 months of ibrutinib treatment. CDR3 loop: CASSVVGWGRDQPQHF. The DNA is as follows: TGTGCCAGCAGCGTAGTCGGGTGGGGGAGAGATCAGCCCCAGCATTTT. The full variable domain, completed from the reference TRBV9 and TRBJ1-5 proteins outside the CDR3, reads DSGVTQTPKHLITATGQRVTLRCSPRSGDLSVYWYQQSLDQGLQFLIQYYNGEERAKGNILERFSAQQFPDLHSELNLSSLELGDSALYFCASSVVGWGRDQPQHFGDGTRLSIL.